The 9 T cell receptor beta chains presented below share a single source sample, sequenced in a study of cytotoxic CD8 clonotypes in ibrutinib-treated CLL. The method was immunoSEQ multiplex PCR; TCRdb's version includes in-frame clones alone and lacks a portion of them. The table shows some 290,000 clones, with about 77% occurring only once. Source: PBMCs, taken before ibrutinib treatment. The source of these receptors is a human donor with chronic lymphocytic leukemia.

This sequence joins TRBV9 and TRBJ2-3; 13 nucleotides line up with TRBD2. Germline V lookup: CDR1 SGDLS, CDR2 YYNGEE. After removal of 4 bases from V and 3 bases from J, the junction contained 8 bases not matched to a gene. The CDR3 has 17 amino acids. The CDR3 DNA sequence: TGTGCCAGCAGCATCGGACTAGCGGGAGTGCGAACAGATACGCAGTATTTT. Protein product: CASSIGLAGVRTDTQYF. The full variable domain, its missing parts supplied by reference TRBV9 and TRBJ2-3, is DSGVTQTPKHLITATGQRVTLRCSPRSGDLSVYWYQQSLDQGLQFLIQYYNGEERAKGNILERFSAQQFPDLHSELNLSSLELGDSALYFCASSIGLAGVRTDTQYFGPGTRLTVL.

This clone was observed once. The V call is TRBV7-2, the J call TRBJ2-5; a possible D gene is TRBD1 (5 bases). V was trimmed by 1 base and J by 5 bases, leaving 8 bases between them. CDR3 size: 13 residues. Germline CDR1 and CDR2: SGHTA and FQGNSA. CDR3 loop: CASSLDRTETQYF. The CDR3 region has the DNA TGTGCCAGCAGCTTAGACAGGACCGAGACCCAGTACTTC.

The chain joins TRBV13 to TRBJ2-1; 7 bases agree with TRBD2. The junction had 13 bases not matched to a gene; V was cut back by 5 bases and J by 9 bases. Germline lookup yields CDR1 PRHDT and CDR2 FYEKMQ (reference sequence). This CDR3 contains 15 residues. The CDR3 nucleotides read TGTGCCAGCAGCACTGGACTAGTACTCGGCGGTGAGCAGTTCTTC. Translated: CASSTGLVLGGEQFF.

The chain is built from TRBV4-3 and TRBJ1-2, with TRBD1 matching 11 bases. The CDR3 loop spans 15 amino acids. After removal of 2 bases from V and 7 bases from J, the junction contained 6 bases not matched to a gene. CDR1 LGHNA and CDR2 YSLEER come from the germline V gene. The CDR3 reads CASSQTTDRGLGYTF. Here the CDR3 DNA reads TGCGCCAGCAGCCAAACCACGGACAGGGGGCTTGGCTACACCTTC.

The chain employs TRBV19 and TRBJ1-2; 8 bases line up with TRBD1. The J segment lost 5 bases and the V segment lost 3 bases, leaving 8 bases of the junction unmatched. Germline CDR1 reads LNHDA; CDR2 reads SQIVND (reference sequence). This CDR3 has 15 amino acids. The CDR3 region is CASSMAAGGSYGYTF. CDR3 coding DNA: TGTGCCAGTAGTATGGCGGCAGGGGGCAGTTATGGCTACACCTTC.

This CDR3 is CASTHGNQPQHF. The CDR3, as DNA: TGTGCCAGTACCCATGGGAATCAGCCCCAGCATTTT. The V and J genes are TRBV19 and TRBJ1-5; no clear D gene. V lost 7 bases and J 4 bases, leaving 8 bases between the germline ends. From germline, CDR1 is LNHDA and CDR2 SQIVND (reference sequence). This CDR3 has 12 amino acids.

The chain joins TRBV6-5 to TRBJ1-2; D may be TRBD1 (6 bases). Trimming cost V 8 bases and J 6 bases, with 13 bases left between them. Germline V gene data show CDR1 as MNHEY and CDR2 as SVGAGI. This CDR3 region has 12 residues. The CDR3, as DNA: TGTGCCAGCTCCCGCGGGGGGCATGGCTACACCTTC. This translates into CASSRGGHGYTF.

This chain joins TRBV4-1 and TRBJ2-1, with 7 nucleotides matching TRBD2. Looked up from germline, CDR1 is MGHRA and CDR2 is YSYEKL. The V gene end was trimmed by 2 bases and the J gene end by 16 bases; junction bases not matched to a gene: 11. This CDR3 has 13 residues. In DNA form, the CDR3 reads TGCGCCAGCAGCCAATATACTCGGGACTATCAATTCTTC. Translated, it gives CASSQYTRDYQFF.

The chain links TRBV11-2 to TRBJ2-7; D possibly corresponds to TRBD1 (5 bases). The CDR3 runs 14 residues. CDR1 is SGHAT and CDR2 is FQNNGV in the germline V gene. The ends were cut back, 1 base at V and 4 bases at J, with 11 bases in the middle. CDR3 coding DNA: TGTGCCAGCAGCTTAGGCCGGGCAGGGTACGAGCAGTACTTC. Its translation: CASSLGRAGYEQYF.